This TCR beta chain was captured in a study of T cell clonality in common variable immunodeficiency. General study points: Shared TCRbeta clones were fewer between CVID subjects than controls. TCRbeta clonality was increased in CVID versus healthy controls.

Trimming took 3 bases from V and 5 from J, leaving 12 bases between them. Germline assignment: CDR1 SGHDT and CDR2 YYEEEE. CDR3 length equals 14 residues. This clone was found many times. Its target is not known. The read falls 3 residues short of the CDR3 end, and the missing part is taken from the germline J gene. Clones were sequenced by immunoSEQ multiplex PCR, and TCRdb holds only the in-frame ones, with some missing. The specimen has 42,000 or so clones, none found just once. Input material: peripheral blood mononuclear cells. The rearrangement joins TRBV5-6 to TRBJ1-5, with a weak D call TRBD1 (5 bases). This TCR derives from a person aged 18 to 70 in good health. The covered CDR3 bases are TGTGCCAGCAGCTCCCGGGGGAATTATCAGCCC. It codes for CASSSRGNYQP. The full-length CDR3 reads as CASSSRGNYQPQHF.